Listed below are T cell receptor beta chains from one sample, sequenced in a study of OX40 agonist ivuxolimab in advanced cancers. Profiled with immunoSEQ multiplex PCR; TCRdb holds only in-frame clones, not every one. The table shows roughly 90,000 clones, with around 90% occurring only once. Source: CD4+ or CD8+ T cells sorted from blood, taken in a trial of the OX40 agonist ivuxolimab. These receptors were obtained from an adult with an advanced solid tumor such as melanoma, head and neck, liver or kidney cancer. Each CDR3 is given with its conserved first and last residue. D genes are given only for firm matches. Size values are once, few and many counts, or a class for expanded clones, and some rows have none.

.,TRBD1,TRBV7-2,TRBJ1-1,CASSRTGTGLTEAFF,TGTGCCAGCAGCCGGACTGGGACAGGGTTAACTGAAGCTTTCTTT
.,.,TRBV5-6,TRBJ1-5,CASSLVGQPQHF,TGTGCCAGCAGCTTGGTAGGTCAGCCCCAGCATTTT
.,TRBD1,TRBV10-3,TRBJ1-1,CAISGDRGTTEAFF,TGTGCCATCAGTGGGGACAGGGGCACGACTGAAGCTTTCTTT
once,TRBD2,TRBV10-2,TRBJ2-1,CASSGATTSGRTYNEQFF,TGCGCCAGCAGTGGAGCTACGACTAGCGGGAGAACCTACAATGAGCAGTTCTTC
.,TRBD1,TRBV5-1,TRBJ1-5,CASSTGADQPQHF,TGCGCCAGCAGCACAGGGGCAGATCAGCCCCAGCATTTT
few,.,TRBV9,TRBJ1-3,CASSVGAGIGNTIYF,TGTGCCAGCAGCGTAGGAGCTGGGATCGGAAACACCATATATTTT
.,TRBD1,TRBV18,TRBJ1-5,CASSPGTGERNQPQHF,TGTGCCAGCTCACCCGGGACAGGGGAGCGCAATCAGCCCCAGCATTTT
.,.,TRBV7-3,TRBJ2-2,CASSFGQGTGELFF,TGTGCCAGCAGCTTCGGCCAAGGCACCGGGGAGCTGTTTTTT
.,TRBD1,TRBV5-1,TRBJ1-6,CASSYRDRSMNSPLHF,TGCGCCAGCAGCTACCGGGACAGATCTATGAATTCACCCCTCCACTTT
.,.,TRBV7-9,TRBJ1-1,CASWGNTEAFF,TGTGCCAGCTGGGGGAACACTGAAGCTTTCTTT
.,.,TRBV29-1,TRBJ1-3,CSVHIPGPFSGNTIYF,TGCAGCGTCCACATACCAGGTCCGTTCTCTGGAAACACCATATATTTT
.,.,TRBV11-2,TRBJ2-2,CASSLAGINTGELFF,TGTGCCAGCAGCTTGGCGGGGATTAACACCGGGGAGCTGTTTTTT
.,TRBD1,TRBV28,TRBJ1-2,CASSNRQGAHYGYTF,TGTGCCAGCAGCAACCGACAGGGGGCTCACTATGGCTACACCTTC
.,.,TRBV7-2,TRBJ2-2,CASSFKGSTGQWDTGELFF,TGTGCCAGCAGCTTTAAAGGGTCTACTGGACAGTGGGACACCGGGGAGCTGTTTTTT
.,.,TRBV11-2,TRBJ1-3,CASSSQGVSGNTIYF,TGTGCCAGCAGCTCACAGGGAGTCTCTGGAAACACCATATATTTT
.,.,TRBV28,TRBJ1-3,CASTRGGTSGNTIYF,TGTGCCAGCACCCGGGGGGGGACCTCTGGAAACACCATATATTTT
.,.,TRBV11-2,TRBJ2-5,CASSPQGGETQYF,TGTGCCAGCAGCCCACAGGGTGGAGAGACCCAGTACTTC
.,.,TRBV4-1,TRBJ2-3,CASSQGSRARGDTQYF,TGCGCCAGCAGCCAAGGTTCCAGGGCTAGGGGAGATACGCAGTATTTT
.,TRBD2,TRBV5-1,TRBJ2-5,CASSLEVAGETQYF,TGCGCCAGCAGCTTGGAGGTAGCGGGGGAGACCCAGTACTTC
.,TRBD1,TRBV2,TRBJ2-7,CASSDGTGGYEQYF,TGTGCCAGCAGTGACGGGACAGGGGGCTACGAGCAGTACTTC
once,.,TRBV6-6,TRBJ2-7,CASSYSGPYEQYF,TGTGCCAGCAGTTACTCTGGGCCTTACGAGCAGTACTTC
.,.,TRBV27,TRBJ2-5,CASSPIRGREETQYF,TGTGCCAGCAGTCCGATCAGGGGTAGGGAAGAGACCCAGTACTTC
.,TRBD1,TRBV10-3,TRBJ2-2,CAISEQGQGGELFF,TGTGCCATCAGTGAACAGGGGCAAGGCGGGGAGCTGTTTTTT
.,.,TRBV7-6,TRBJ1-6,CASSLGGTTRGNSPLHF,TGTGCCAGCAGCTTAGGAGGGACTACCCGAGGTAATTCACCCCTCCACTTT
few,TRBD2,TRBV7-2,TRBJ2-1,CASSPRLAGNYNEQFF,TGTGCCAGCAGCCCCCGACTAGCGGGTAACTACAATGAGCAGTTCTTC
.,.,TRBV19,TRBJ2-5,CASSINLQETQYF,TGTGCCAGTAGTATAAACCTCCAAGAGACCCAGTACTTC
few,.,TRBV2,TRBJ2-3,CASSKGEPTQYF,TGTGCCAGCAGTAAAGGCGAGCCTACGCAGTATTTT
few,.,TRBV7-6,TRBJ2-7,CASSLYQGGAGPSEQYF,TGTGCCAGCAGCTTATATCAGGGGGGGGCAGGCCCTAGTGAGCAGTACTTC
.,.,TRBV28,TRBJ1-4,CASSLTGTFGEKLFF,TGTGCCAGCAGTTTGACTGGGACGTTCGGTGAAAAACTGTTTTTT
.,.,TRBV7-2,TRBJ1-2,CASSFGSGEGRHYGYTF,TGTGCCAGCAGCTTCGGGTCAGGGGAAGGACGGCACTATGGCTACACCTTC
.,TRBD1,TRBV7-2,TRBJ2-4,CASSVWDRGNIQYF,TGTGCCAGCAGCGTCTGGGACAGGGGAAACATTCAGTACTTC
.,TRBD1,TRBV6-1,TRBJ1-1,CASRAEGQMNTEAFF,TGTGCCAGCAGGGCAGAGGGACAGATGAACACTGAAGCTTTCTTT
.,TRBD2,TRBV2,TRBJ2-5,CASSEAGGLAGVGTQYF,TGTGCCAGCAGTGAAGCGGGGGGACTAGCGGGAGTAGGGACCCAGTACTTC
.,.,TRBV9,TRBJ1-6,CASSDRGPSSPLHF,TGTGCCAGCAGCGACCGGGGCCCAAGTTCACCCCTCCACTTT
.,TRBD1,TRBV5-1,TRBJ2-2,CASSFGDSLRELFF,TGCGCCAGCAGCTTTGGGGACAGCTTAAGGGAGCTGTTTTTT
.,.,TRBV30,TRBJ1-2,CAWIYLGGGTF,TGTGCCTGGATTTATCTTGGTGGGGGAACCTTC
.,.,TRBV19,TRBJ2-3,CASTQGNTDTQYF,TGTGCCAGTACCCAGGGGAACACAGATACGCAGTATTTT
.,.,TRBV5-1,TRBJ1-4,CASSMGDSNEKLFF,TGCGCCAGCAGCATGGGGGATTCTAATGAAAAACTGTTTTTT
.,.,TRBV2,TRBJ1-5,CASSALRNDQPQHF,TGTGCCAGCAGCGCGTTGAGGAACGATCAGCCCCAGCATTTT
.,TRBD1,TRBV4-2,TRBJ1-2,CASSLKGQGGGYTF,TGTGCCAGCAGCCTAAAAGGACAGGGAGGTGGCTACACCTTC
.,TRBD1,TRBV7-3,TRBJ2-1,CASSPDRVAYNEQFF,TGTGCCAGCAGCCCCGACAGGGTGGCCTACAATGAGCAGTTCTTC
.,.,TRBV7-9,TRBJ2-7,CASSASGYEQYF,TGTGCCAGCAGCGCGTCGGGTTACGAGCAGTACTTC
.,TRBD1,TRBV2,TRBJ2-7,CASSWGQDSYEQYF,TGTGCCAGCAGTTGGGGACAGGACTCCTACGAGCAGTACTTC
.,TRBD1,TRBV7-9,TRBJ2-7,CASSLAGDRMSYEQYF,TGTGCCAGCAGCTTAGCTGGGGACAGAATGTCCTACGAGCAGTACTTC
.,TRBD1,TRBV5-5,TRBJ2-2,CASSQGVSGELFF,TGTGCCAGCAGCCAGGGGGTCTCTGGGGAGCTGTTTTTT
.,TRBD2,TRBV5-1,TRBJ2-1,CASSNEVLAGGGNEQFF,TGCGCCAGCAGCAATGAAGTACTAGCGGGAGGGGGAAATGAGCAGTTCTTC
.,TRBD1,TRBV18,TRBJ1-1,CASSLRQGRLNTEAFF,TGTGCCAGCTCCCTTCGACAGGGACGACTGAACACTGAAGCTTTCTTT
.,TRBD1,TRBV6-1,TRBJ1-1,CATSTGLDTEAFF,TGTGCCACATCGACAGGGCTCGACACTGAAGCTTTCTTT
.,.,TRBV28,TRBJ1-1,CASSNQPGAPNTEAFF,TGTGCCAGCAGCAACCAACCAGGGGCTCCGAACACTGAAGCTTTCTTT
once,TRBD2,TRBV7-9,TRBJ2-1,CASSPLPTSGGVNEQFF,TGTGCCAGCAGCCCGCTTCCTACTAGCGGGGGGGTTAATGAGCAGTTCTTC
.,.,TRBV27,TRBJ2-5,CASSPPLRAGTQYF,TGTGCCAGCAGCCCCCCCTTGAGGGCTGGGACCCAGTACTTC
.,.,TRBV7-3,TRBJ1-1,CASSLNRANTEAFF,TGTGCCAGCAGCTTAAACCGGGCCAACACTGAAGCTTTCTTT
.,.,TRBV7-9,TRBJ1-2,CASSWEGGNYGYTF,TGTGCCAGCAGCTGGGAAGGGGGTAACTATGGCTACACCTTC
.,.,TRBV6-5,TRBJ2-5,CASSSAAINKETQYF,TGTGCCAGCAGTTCCGCCGCAATAAATAAAGAGACCCAGTACTTC
.,.,TRBV7-2,TRBJ2-3,CASSLGSGTDTQYF,TGTGCCAGCAGCTTAGGGTCTGGCACAGATACGCAGTATTTT
.,.,TRBV5-1,TRBJ2-5,CASSSTGTFGETQYF,TGCGCCAGCAGCTCCACCGGGACCTTCGGAGAGACCCAGTACTTC
.,.,TRBV7-9,TRBJ1-2,CASSLGGGGRAGHGYTF,TGTGCCAGCAGCTTAGGGGGAGGGGGACGGGCCGGGCATGGCTACACCTTC
.,.,TRBV18,TRBJ2-7,CASSNAGYEQYF,TGTGCCAGCTCGAACGCAGGCTACGAGCAGTACTTC
.,.,TRBV5-4,TRBJ2-1,CASSLDLSKDNEQFF,TGTGCCAGCAGCTTGGACCTTTCTAAAGACAATGAGCAGTTCTTC